This T cell receptor (beta chain) came from a study of blood T cells in healthy people across ages. This clonotype was picked up a small number of times. Each sample yielded at least 6 million isolated PBMCs. Germline CDR1 and CDR2: SGDLS and YYNGEE. V was pared by 0 bases and J by 1 base, with 4 bases of the junction left unmatched. CDR3 length: 15 residues. Using a J-beta primer mix together with a sample-barcoded 5' primer, a second PCR was run for roughly 6 to 12 cycles. Every sample returned 2.5 million or more CDR3-containing paired-end reads. MiXCR, applied by TCRdb to the 5' RACE reads, yields one record per CDR3 protein. Of about 1.8 million distinct CDR3 sequences in the sample, around half are singletons; the top ten hold around 2.1%.

This TCR was sampled from a woman aged 40 to 50 in good health. The rearrangement joins TRBV9 to TRBJ2-7, with TRBD1 matching over 7 bases. Specimen: blood. The CDR3 is CASSVELGQSYEQYF. In nucleotides, the CDR3 is TGTGCCAGCAGCGTAGAATTGGGACAGTCCTACGAGCAGTACTTC.